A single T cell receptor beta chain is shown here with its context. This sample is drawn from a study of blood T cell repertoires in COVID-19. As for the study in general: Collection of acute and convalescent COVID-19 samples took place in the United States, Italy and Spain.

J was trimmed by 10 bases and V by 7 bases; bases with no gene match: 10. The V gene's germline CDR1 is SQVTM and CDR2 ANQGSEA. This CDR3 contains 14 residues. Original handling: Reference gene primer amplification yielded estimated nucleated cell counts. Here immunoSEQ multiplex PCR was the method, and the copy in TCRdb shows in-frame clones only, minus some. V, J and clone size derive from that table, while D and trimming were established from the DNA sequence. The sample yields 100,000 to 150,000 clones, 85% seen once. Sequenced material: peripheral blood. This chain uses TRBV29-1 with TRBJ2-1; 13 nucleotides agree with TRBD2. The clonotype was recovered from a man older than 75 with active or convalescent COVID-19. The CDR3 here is CSAIGLAGVGEQFF. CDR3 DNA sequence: TGCAGCGCCATTGGACTAGCGGGAGTAGGGGAGCAGTTCTTC.